This passage covers 6 T cell receptor beta chains from one sample sequenced in a study of T cells after posttransplantation cyclophosphamide. Busulfan-fludarabine conditioning, marrow transplant, and cyclophosphamide on days +3 and +4 were administered. Clones were read by immunoSEQ multiplex PCR, and TCRdb kept only the in-frame ones, dropping some. The sample includes 8,500 to 13,000 clones, approximately 86% seen only once; the top ten take 25% to 35%. Sample: CD4+ T cells sorted from PBMCs, taken after allogeneic stem cell transplant with posttransplant cyclophosphamide. The receptor source for this set is a young adult male patient who received an allogeneic stem cell transplant from a related donor, was CMV-positive, and had acute GVHD only. Some T cells may possibly be graft donor cells.

V and J are TRBV9 and TRBJ1-6, with 8 bases aligning to TRBD1. With 1 base clipped from V and 7 bases from J, the junction kept 4 bases outside the gene matches. Germline CDR1 and CDR2: SGDLS and YYNGEE. The CDR3 sequence is 15 residues long. In DNA form, the CDR3 reads TGTGCCAGCAGCGTAATGACAGGGGTAAATTCACCCCTCCACTTT. It encodes CASSVMTGVNSPLHF.

This chain uses TRBV27 with TRBJ1-1; no definite D call. The V and J ends lost 5 bases and 7 bases respectively, with 14 bases between them. Per the germline V gene, CDR1 is MNHEY and CDR2 is SMNVEV (reference sequence). The CDR3 extends over 13 amino acids. CDR3 sequence (DNA): TGTGCCAGCAGTCTCCGGACGGGGATTGAAGCTTTCTTT. It is translated as CASSLRTGIEAFF.

V usage is TRBV9 and J usage is TRBJ2-5; D not certain. Trimming removed 5 bases from V and 5 bases from J, with 13 bases in between. CDR1 SGDLS and CDR2 YYNGEE come from the germline V gene. This CDR3 is built from 13 residues. The CDR3 protein is CASSRTVSETQYF. The CDR3 DNA is TGTGCCAGCAGTCGCACGGTTTCGGAGACCCAGTACTTC.

The rearrangement joins TRBV7-9 to TRBJ1-5; the match to TRBD1 covers 10 bases. CDR1 and CDR2 from the germline V gene are SEHNR and FQNEAQ (reference sequence). The CDR3 contains 16 residues. Unmatched junction bases numbered 9, after V lost 5 bases and J lost 5 bases. The chain's CDR3 is CASSEMTGGIDQPQHF. As DNA, the CDR3 is TGTGCCAGCAGCGAAATGACAGGGGGCATCGATCAGCCCCAGCATTTT. The full variable domain, with the rest looked up from reference TRBV7-9 and TRBJ1-5, is DTGVSQNPRHKITKRGQNVTFRCDPISEHNRLYWYRQTLGQGPEFLTYFQNEAQLEKSRLLSDRFSAERPKGSFSTLEIQRTEQGDSAMYLCASSEMTGGIDQPQHFGDGTRLSIL.

This clone was picked up a small number of times. V is TRBV6-5 and J is TRBJ1-6; 7 bases match TRBD1. Trimming took 5 bases from V and 5 from J; bases not matched to a gene: 6. Per germline, CDR1 MNHEY and CDR2 SVGAGI. The CDR3 covers 15 residues. CDR3 protein: CASSRQGLNNSPLHF. CDR3 in DNA: TGTGCCAGCAGTAGACAGGGTCTCAATAATTCACCCCTCCACTTT.

The genes are TRBV28 and TRBJ1-5; 10 positions agree with TRBD1. Germline CDR1 and CDR2: MDHEN and SYDVKM. The CDR3 contains 16 residues. The J segment lost 6 bases and the V segment lost 5 bases, leaving 10 bases of the junction unmatched. CDR3 residues: CASSTPGTGASQPQHF. In DNA, the CDR3 is TGTGCCAGCAGTACACCAGGGACAGGGGCCAGTCAGCCCCAGCATTTT.